What follows are 23 T cell receptor beta chains derived from one specimen sequenced in a study of T-cell memory formation after mild COVID-19. One entry per CDR3 protein, called by TCRdb with MiXCR from the 5' RACE reads. This sample carries 300,000 to 350,000 distinct CDR3 sequences, 10% to 15% of them seen once, and the ten largest clones take about 21%. Sequencing was performed on PBMCs or a T cell subset sorted from them (not recorded which). The receptors originated from a man aged 18 to 35 who had mild COVID-19 (a few samples of this study predate the infection). Cell type and time point are not known.

The gene calls are TRBV4-1 and TRBJ2-5; D gene unclear. Germline-derived CDR1 and CDR2 are MGHRA and YSYEKL. The CDR3 spans 14 residues. Trimming stripped 1 base from V and 2 bases from J, with 8 bases between. The CDR3 DNA follows: TGCGCCAGCAGCCAAGTACACCTACAAGAGACCCAGTACTTC. Protein product: CASSQVHLQETQYF.

This chain links TRBV9 with TRBJ2-3, with D hard to call. V lost 3 bases to trimming and J lost 2 bases, with 13 bases between them. Per germline, CDR1 SGDLS and CDR2 YYNGEE. This CDR3 has 15 amino acids. The CDR3 is CASSAVAAPTDTQYF. The CDR3 DNA is TGTGCCAGCAGCGCCGTAGCAGCTCCCACAGATACGCAGTATTTT.

This clonotype turned up a few times. The chain carries TRBV24-1 and TRBJ1-2, with D maybe TRBD1 (5 bases). This CDR3 is built from 15 residues. The germline gives CDR1 KGHDR, CDR2 SFDVKD. Trimming left V 4 bases short and J 0 bases short, with 11 bases between. The CDR3 DNA reads as TGTGCCACCAGTGAGGCCGGGACTCCTAACTATGGCTACACCTTC. Translated, it gives CATSEAGTPNYGYTF.

This clonotype was observed a few times. CDR3 coding DNA: TGTGCCAGCAGCCAAGGTGTGAACATTCAGTACTTC. It codes for CASSQGVNIQYF. The chain uses TRBV14 and TRBJ2-4; D uncertain. The germline V and J ends were trimmed by 1 base and 7 bases, with 5 bases remaining between them. CDR1 is SGHDN and CDR2 is FVKESK in the germline V gene. There are 12 residues in the CDR3.

This clonotype came up a few times. This chain uses TRBV6-5 with TRBJ1-4, with D perhaps TRBD1 (5 bases). CDR1 is MNHEY, CDR2 SVGAGI, per germline. The V end was cut by 2 bases, the J end by 2 bases, with 6 bases between. The CDR3 sequence is 14 residues long. CDR3 protein: CASSYGGTNEKLFF. CDR3 coding DNA: TGTGCCAGCAGTTACGGGGGGACTAATGAAAAACTGTTTTTT.

This clonotype came up many times. The V call is TRBV7-2, the J call TRBJ1-5; D not resolved. Germline CDR1 SGHTA, CDR2 FQGNSA. The V and J ends lost 5 bases and 3 bases respectively, with 8 bases between them. The CDR3 has 13 residues. The CDR3 spells CASSREVNQPQHF. In DNA, the CDR3 is TGTGCCAGCAGCAGGGAGGTCAATCAGCCCCAGCATTTT.

In this sample, this clonotype turned up a few times. The V and J genes are TRBV9 and TRBJ1-3; D is uncertain. V lost 4 bases to trimming and J lost 8 bases, with 19 bases between them. Per the germline V gene, CDR1 is SGDLS and CDR2 is YYNGEE. CDR3 length: 15 residues. CDR3 loop: CASSPPAGNVDTIYF. The CDR3 nucleotides are TGTGCCAGCAGCCCCCCGGCGGGGAACGTGGACACCATATATTTT. The full variable domain, its missing parts supplied by reference TRBV9 and TRBJ1-3, is DSGVTQTPKHLITATGQRVTLRCSPRSGDLSVYWYQQSLDQGLQFLIQYYNGEERAKGNILERFSAQQFPDLHSELNLSSLELGDSALYFCASSPPAGNVDTIYFGEGSWLTVV.

The chain recombines TRBV15 with TRBJ2-3; 14 bases line up with TRBD2. Germline CDR1 LNHNV, CDR2 YYDKDF (reference sequence). Trimming removed 3 bases from V and 8 bases from J; junction bases left unmatched: 4. This CDR3 is built from 15 residues. Written as DNA, the CDR3 is TGTGCCACCAGCAGGCGCGGGACTAGCGGGGGTACGCAGTATTTT. It yields the protein CATSRRGTSGGTQYF. Looking up the rest from reference TRBV15 and TRBJ2-3 gives the full variable domain: DAMVIQNPRYQVTQFGKPVTLSCSQTLNHNVMYWYQQKSSQAPKLLFHYYDKDFNNEADTPDNFQSRRPNTSFCFLDIRSPGLGDTAMYLCATSRRGTSGGTQYFGPGTRLTVL.

The chain carries TRBV6-2 or TRBV6-3 and TRBJ1-2, with 7 bases matching TRBD1. Germline V gene lookup returns CDR1 MNHEY and CDR2 SVGEGT. CDR3 length: 13 residues. V trimming: 5 bases; J trimming: 4 bases; junction bases outside the gene matches: 4. This chain's CDR3 is CASSAGGSYGYTF. Written as DNA, the CDR3 is TGTGCCAGCAGTGCAGGGGGGAGCTATGGCTACACCTTC.

This rearrangement joins TRBV21-1 to TRBJ2-5; the D call of TRBD2 is as the table states it, not checked on the DNA. TRBV21-1 corresponds to a pseudogene. The CDR3 has 18 amino acids. CDR3 loop: CASSRLGGLAGAGETQYF. In nucleotides, the CDR3 is TGTGCCAGCAGCAGGCTAGGAGGACTAGCGGGGGCCGGAGAGACCCAGTACTTC.

The table lists this clonotype with a few counts. The J gene is TRBJ2-1, the V gene TRBV11-3, with D maybe TRBD2 (6 bases). Germline values: CDR1 SGHNT, CDR2 YENEEA. The CDR3 spans 14 residues. V was trimmed by 8 bases and J by 4 bases, leaving 15 bases between them. DNA of the CDR3: TGTGCCAGCTCCGAACGGGAGCGTTACAATGAGCAGTTCTTC. It translates to CASSERERYNEQFF.

The rearrangement joins TRBV5-5 to TRBJ1-1; D gene ambiguous. CDR1 is SGHKS, CDR2 YYEKEE, per germline (reference sequence). V lost 2 bases, J lost 2 bases, and 7 bases lay in between. The CDR3 has 13 residues. CDR3 bases: TGTGCCAGCAGCTTCCAGTTCAACACTGAAGCTTTCTTT. Translating it yields CASSFQFNTEAFF.

This clonotype has ten or more counts. The chain carries TRBV10-2 and TRBJ1-5; D is unclear. Germline V gene sequence: CDR1 WSHSY, CDR2 SAAADI. V was shortened by 0 bases and J by 5 bases, with 8 bases between the two germline ends. The CDR3 length is 14 residues. CDR3: CASSESHRDQPQHF. CDR3 coding DNA: TGCGCCAGCAGTGAGTCGCATAGGGATCAGCCCCAGCATTTT.

This chain joins TRBV7-8 and TRBJ2-7; 9 bases align to TRBD2. The junction had 11 bases not matched to a gene; V was cut back by 5 bases and J by 3 bases. CDR3 length: 16 residues. From germline, CDR1 is SGHVS and CDR2 FQNEAQ. The CDR3 protein is CASSPGLAHTHYEQYV. The CDR3 DNA reads as TGTGCCAGCAGCCCGGGACTAGCCCATACCCACTACGAGCAGTACGTC.

This clonotype has a handful of counts. The chain couples TRBV5-1 to TRBJ2-5; TRBD2 aligns across 11 bases. V gave up 0 bases and J gave up 7 bases; unmatched junction bases: 14. The CDR3 runs 18 residues. CDR1 is SGHRS, CDR2 YFSETQ, per germline. CDR3 bases: TGCGCCAGCAGCTTGGCGTCTGGGACTAGCGGACCGTCACGGACCCAGTACTTC. This gives the protein CASSLASGTSGPSRTQYF. The full variable domain, completed using reference TRBV5-1 and TRBJ2-5, is KAGVTQTPRYLIKTRGQQVTLSCSPISGHRSVSWYQQTPGQGLQFLFEYFSETQRNKGNFPGRFSGRQFSNSRSEMNVSTLELGDSALYLCASSLASGTSGPSRTQYFGPGTRLLVL.

Only a few counts were recorded for this clonotype. V gene TRBV28 combines with J gene TRBJ2-6, with TRBD1 matching over 7 bases. Germline V gene sequence: CDR1 MDHEN, CDR2 SYDVKM. This CDR3 contains 19 residues. Unmatched junction bases numbered 11, after V lost 3 bases and J lost 0 bases. As DNA, the CDR3 is TGTGCCAGCAGTTTCCCCGTGACAGGGTCTCCCTCTGGGGCCAACGTCCTGACTTTC. As protein: CASSFPVTGSPSGANVLTF.

V usage is TRBV18 and J usage is TRBJ2-7, with 9 bases that match TRBD1. The junction had 10 bases not matched to a gene; V was cut back by 6 bases and J by 7 bases. CDR3 size: 14 residues. Germline V CDR1 and CDR2: KGHSH, LQKENI. CDR3 amino acids: CASSGDRVIGEQYF. The CDR3 DNA reads as TGTGCCAGCTCGGGGGACAGGGTTATTGGAGAGCAGTACTTC.

This clonotype has a count of ten or more. The chain carries TRBV7-9 and TRBJ1-1; D is ambiguous. Between the trimmed V and J ends, which lost 3 bases and 7 bases, there was a span of 12 bases. The germline CDR1 and CDR2 sequences are SEHNR and FQNEAQ (reference sequence). This CDR3 comprises 13 residues. DNA for the CDR3: TGTGCCAGCAGCTTTTGGGCAGAAAGTGAAGCTTTCTTT. Translated: CASSFWAESEAFF.

The gene calls are TRBV6-2 or TRBV6-3 and TRBJ2-3; 8 nucleotides line up with TRBD2. After removal of 2 bases from V and 4 bases from J, the junction contained 2 bases not matched to a gene. This CDR3 spans 14 amino acids. Germline CDR1 is MNHEY and CDR2 is SVGEGT. The CDR3 DNA sequence: TGTGCCAGCAGTTACATCGGGGGGGCAGATACGCAGTATTTT. As protein: CASSYIGGADTQYF.

This clonotype was counted between two and nine times. The rearrangement uses TRBV4-1 and TRBJ2-3; D is ambiguous. The CDR3 has 14 amino acids. With 1 base removed from V and 2 bases from J, the gap between germline ends came to 7 bases. CDR1 is MGHRA, CDR2 YSYEKL, per germline. CDR3 bases: TGCGCCAGCAGCCAAGTAACTCCCACAGATACGCAGTATTTT. It yields the protein CASSQVTPTDTQYF.

The gene calls are TRBV7-2 and TRBJ2-1; 13 nucleotides line up with TRBD2. The J segment lost 6 bases and the V segment lost 0 bases, leaving 5 bases of the junction unmatched. The CDR3 loop spans 17 amino acids. Per germline, CDR1 SGHTA and CDR2 FQGNSA. CDR3 protein: CASSLAGLAGSINEQFF. The CDR3 bases are TGTGCCAGCAGCTTAGCGGGACTAGCGGGGTCAATCAATGAGCAGTTCTTC.

The chain joins TRBV5-1 to TRBJ1-1; D unresolved. The germline CDR1 and CDR2 sequences are SGHRS and YFSETQ. V was clipped by 0 bases and J by 6 bases, with 12 bases between them. The CDR3 has 14 residues. The CDR3 bases are TGCGCCAGCAGCTTGGCATCGTCGTTCTCTGAAGCTTTCTTT. Residues: CASSLASSFSEAFF.

This clonotype was detected only a few times. This chain connects TRBV6-2 or TRBV6-3 to TRBJ2-5; no clear D gene. Trimming cost V 6 bases and J 5 bases, with 10 bases left between them. CDR3 length equals 12 residues. From germline, CDR1 is MNHEY and CDR2 SVGEGT. CDR3 residues: CASSGLLETQYF. The CDR3 bases are TGTGCCAGCAGCGGGTTGTTGGAGACCCAGTACTTC.